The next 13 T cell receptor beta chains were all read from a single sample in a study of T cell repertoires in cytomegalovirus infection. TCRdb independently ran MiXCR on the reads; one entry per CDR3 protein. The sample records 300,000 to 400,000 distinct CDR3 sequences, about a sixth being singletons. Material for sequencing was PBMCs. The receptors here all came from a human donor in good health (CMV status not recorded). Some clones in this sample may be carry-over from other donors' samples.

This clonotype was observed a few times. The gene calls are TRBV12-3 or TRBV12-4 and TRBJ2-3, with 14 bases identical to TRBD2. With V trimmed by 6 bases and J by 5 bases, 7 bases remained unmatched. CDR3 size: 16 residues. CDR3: CASRLGTSGSRDTQYF. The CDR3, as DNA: TGTGCCAGCAGACTAGGGACTAGCGGGAGTAGAGATACGCAGTATTTT.

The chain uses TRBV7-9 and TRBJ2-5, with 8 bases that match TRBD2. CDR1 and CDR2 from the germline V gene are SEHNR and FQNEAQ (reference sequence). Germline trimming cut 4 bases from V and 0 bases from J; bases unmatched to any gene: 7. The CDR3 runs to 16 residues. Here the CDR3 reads CASSSKAGGYQETQYF. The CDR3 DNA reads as TGTGCCAGCAGCTCGAAGGCGGGAGGTTACCAAGAGACCCAGTACTTC.

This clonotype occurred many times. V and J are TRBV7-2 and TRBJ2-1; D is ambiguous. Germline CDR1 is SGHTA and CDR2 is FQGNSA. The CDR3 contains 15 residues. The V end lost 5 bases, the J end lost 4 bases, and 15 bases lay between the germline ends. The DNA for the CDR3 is TGTGCCAGCAGCGTTCAGGATGCAACTTACAATGAGCAGTTCTTC. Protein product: CASSVQDATYNEQFF.

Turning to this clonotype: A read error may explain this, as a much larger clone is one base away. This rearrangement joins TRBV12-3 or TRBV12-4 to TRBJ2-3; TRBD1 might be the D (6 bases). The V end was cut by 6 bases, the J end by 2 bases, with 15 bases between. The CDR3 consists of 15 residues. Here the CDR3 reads CASSRLDSHTDTQYF. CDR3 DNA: TGTGCCAGCAGCCGACTGGACAGTCACACAGATACGCAGTATTTT.

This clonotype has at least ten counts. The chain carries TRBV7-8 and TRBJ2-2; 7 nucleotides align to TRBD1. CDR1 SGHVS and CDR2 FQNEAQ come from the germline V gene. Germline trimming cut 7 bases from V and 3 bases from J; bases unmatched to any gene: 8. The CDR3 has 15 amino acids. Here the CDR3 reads CASTVDRAYTGELFF. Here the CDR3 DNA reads TGTGCCAGCACCGTCGACAGGGCGTACACCGGGGAGCTGTTTTTT. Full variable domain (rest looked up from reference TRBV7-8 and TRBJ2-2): GAGVSQSPRYKVAKRGQDVALRCDPISGHVSLFWYQQALGQGPEFLTYFQNEAQLDKSGLPSDRFFAERPEGSVSTLKIQRTQQEDSAVYLCASTVDRAYTGELFFGEGSRLTVL.

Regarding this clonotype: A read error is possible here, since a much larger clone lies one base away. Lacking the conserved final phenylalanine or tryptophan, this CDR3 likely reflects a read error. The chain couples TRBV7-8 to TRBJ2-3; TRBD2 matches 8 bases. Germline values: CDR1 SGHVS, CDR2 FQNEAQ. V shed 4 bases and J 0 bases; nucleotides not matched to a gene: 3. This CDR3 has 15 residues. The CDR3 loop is CASSSASGSTDTQYY. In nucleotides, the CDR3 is TGTGCCAGCAGCTCGGCTAGCGGGAGCACAGATACGCAGTATTAT.

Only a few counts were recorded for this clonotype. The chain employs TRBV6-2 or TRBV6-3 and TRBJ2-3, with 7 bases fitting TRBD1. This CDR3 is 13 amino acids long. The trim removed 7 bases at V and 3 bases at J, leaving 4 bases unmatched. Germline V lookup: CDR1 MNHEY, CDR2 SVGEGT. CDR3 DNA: TGTGCCAGCAATAAACAGGGGACAGATACGCAGTATTTT. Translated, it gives CASNKQGTDTQYF.

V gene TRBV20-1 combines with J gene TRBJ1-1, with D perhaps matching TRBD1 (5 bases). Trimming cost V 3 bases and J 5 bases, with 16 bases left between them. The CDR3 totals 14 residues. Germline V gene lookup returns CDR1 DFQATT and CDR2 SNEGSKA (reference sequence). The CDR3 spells CSASLGREVTEAFF. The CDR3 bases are TGCAGTGCTAGTTTAGGCAGGGAGGTTACTGAAGCTTTCTTT.

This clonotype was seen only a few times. In DNA, the CDR3 is TGTGCCAGCAGTGACGTCGGACCCTCCTACGAGCAGTACTTC. Amino acid sequence: CASSDVGPSYEQYF. The chain joins TRBV6-1 to TRBJ2-7; D not resolved. The V gene's germline CDR1 is MNHNS and CDR2 SASEGT. V lost 3 bases, J lost 0 bases, and 9 bases lay in between. This CDR3 is 14 amino acids long.

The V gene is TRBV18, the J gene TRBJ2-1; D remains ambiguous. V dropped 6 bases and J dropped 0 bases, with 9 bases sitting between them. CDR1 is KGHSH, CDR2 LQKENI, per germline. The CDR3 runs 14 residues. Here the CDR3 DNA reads TGTGCCAGCTCGCCGCTTTCCTCCTACAATGAGCAGTTCTTC. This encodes CASSPLSSYNEQFF.

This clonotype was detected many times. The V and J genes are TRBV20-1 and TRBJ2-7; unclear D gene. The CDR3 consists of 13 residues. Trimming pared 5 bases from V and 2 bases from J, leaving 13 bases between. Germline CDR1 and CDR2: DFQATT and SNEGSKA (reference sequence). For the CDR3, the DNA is TGCAGTGCTGGTGGTGCGATTGCCTACGAGCAGTACTTC. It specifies CSAGGAIAYEQYF.

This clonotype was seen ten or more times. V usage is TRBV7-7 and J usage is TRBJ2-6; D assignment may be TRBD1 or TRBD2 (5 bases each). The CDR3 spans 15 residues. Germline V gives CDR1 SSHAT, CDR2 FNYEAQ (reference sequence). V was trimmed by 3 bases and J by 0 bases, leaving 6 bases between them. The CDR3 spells CASSLGPSGANVLTF. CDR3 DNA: TGTGCCAGCAGCTTGGGACCCTCTGGGGCCAACGTCCTGACTTTC.

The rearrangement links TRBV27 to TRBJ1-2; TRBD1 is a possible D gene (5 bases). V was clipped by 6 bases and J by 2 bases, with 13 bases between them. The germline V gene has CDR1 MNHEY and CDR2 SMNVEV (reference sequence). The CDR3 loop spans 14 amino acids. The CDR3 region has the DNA TGTGCCAGCAGCCAATCGACAGAAAACTATGGCTACACCTTC. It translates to CASSQSTENYGYTF.